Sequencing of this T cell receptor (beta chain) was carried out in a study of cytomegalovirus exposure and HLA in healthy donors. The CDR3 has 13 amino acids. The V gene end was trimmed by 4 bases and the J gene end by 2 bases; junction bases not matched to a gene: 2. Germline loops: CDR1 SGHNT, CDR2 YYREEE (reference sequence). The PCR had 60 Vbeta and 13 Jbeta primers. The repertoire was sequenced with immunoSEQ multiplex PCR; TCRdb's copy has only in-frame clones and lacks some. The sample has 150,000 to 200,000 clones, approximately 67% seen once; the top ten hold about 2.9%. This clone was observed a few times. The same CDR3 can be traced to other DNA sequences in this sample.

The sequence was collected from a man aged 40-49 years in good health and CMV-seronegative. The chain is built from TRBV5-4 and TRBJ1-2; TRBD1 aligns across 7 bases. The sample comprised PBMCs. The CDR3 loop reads CASSPDRNYGYTF. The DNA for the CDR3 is TGTGCCAGCAGCCCGGACAGGAACTATGGCTACACCTTC.